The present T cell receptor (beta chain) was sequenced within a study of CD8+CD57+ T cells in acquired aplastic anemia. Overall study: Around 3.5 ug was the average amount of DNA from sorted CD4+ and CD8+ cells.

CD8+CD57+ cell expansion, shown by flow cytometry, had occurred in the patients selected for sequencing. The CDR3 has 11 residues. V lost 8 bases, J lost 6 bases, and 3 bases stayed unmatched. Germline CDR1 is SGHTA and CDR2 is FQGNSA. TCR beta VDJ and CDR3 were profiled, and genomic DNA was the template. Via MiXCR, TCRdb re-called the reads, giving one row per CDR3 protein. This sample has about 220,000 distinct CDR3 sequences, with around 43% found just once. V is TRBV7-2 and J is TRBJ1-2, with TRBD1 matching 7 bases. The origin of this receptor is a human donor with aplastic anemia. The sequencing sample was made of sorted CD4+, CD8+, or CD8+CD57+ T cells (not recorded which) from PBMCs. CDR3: CASETGNGYTF. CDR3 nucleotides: TGTGCCAGCGAGACAGGGAATGGCTACACCTTC.